This passage covers 17 T cell receptor beta chains from one sample sequenced in a study of post-analysis software for immune sequencing data. Regarding the study as a whole: Patients used a few TRBV segments, including TRBV5-6, TRBV5-1 and TRBV20-1, more often than controls.

No cognate antigen is known for these TCRs. The TCR beta cDNA libraries carried unique molecular identifiers. TCRdb reprocessed the PCR reads with MiXCR, giving one entry per CDR3 protein. The repertoire has 350,000 to 500,000 distinct CDR3 sequences, approximately 39% of them found once; the top ten carry less than 8%. Sequenced input: blood. Every receptor here comes from a girl under 10 years old with multiple sclerosis.

This clonotype was observed a handful of times. V usage is TRBV14 and J usage is TRBJ1-6; D uncertain. The ends were cut back, 1 base at V and 14 bases at J, with 12 bases in the middle. The V gene's germline CDR1 is SGHDN and CDR2 FVKESK. This CDR3 comprises 13 residues. CDR3 DNA sequence: TGTGCCAGCAGCCAAGGGGCCAGTAGAGCCCTCCACTTT. It specifies CASSQGASRALHF.

This clonotype occurred a few times. The V call is TRBV7-9, the J call TRBJ1-2; 10 nucleotides align to TRBD1. CDR3 size: 17 residues. Losses at the gene ends were 5 bases for V and 7 bases for J; bases not matched to a gene: 16. In germline, CDR1 is SEHNR, CDR2 FQNEAQ (reference sequence). DNA of the CDR3: TGTGCCAGCAGCACAAAGTTAGGGACAGGGGTACAAGGTGGCTACACCTTC. This translates into CASSTKLGTGVQGGYTF.

This chain connects TRBV5-4 to TRBJ2-5; possibly TRBD1 or TRBD2 for D (5 bases each). In germline, CDR1 is SGHNT, CDR2 YYREEE (reference sequence). Trimming stripped 4 bases from V and 5 bases from J, with 21 bases between. CDR3 length: 16 residues. CDR3 nucleotides: TGTGCCAGCAGCCTGGGGTCGAGGGGCGCTTGGGAGACCCAGTACTTC. Translating it yields CASSLGSRGAWETQYF.

The chain couples TRBV11-1 to TRBJ2-7; D possibly corresponds to TRBD2 (6 bases). Trimming left V 5 bases short and J 4 bases short, with 15 bases between. The CDR3 extends over 14 amino acids. The germline CDR1 and CDR2 sequences are SGHAT and FQDESV (reference sequence). The CDR3 DNA sequence: TGTGCCAGCAGCCCCCCGGGGGTTCAGTACGAGCAGTACTTC. This gives the protein CASSPPGVQYEQYF.

The chain uses TRBV27 and TRBJ2-3; tentatively, D is TRBD1 (5 bases). V dropped 6 bases and J dropped 1 base, with 14 bases sitting between them. The CDR3 is 15 residues long. The V gene's germline CDR1 is MNHEY and CDR2 SMNVEV (reference sequence). The CDR3 nucleotides are TGTGCCAGCAGACTGACAGTATTACGCACAGATACGCAGTATTTT. Translated, it gives CASRLTVLRTDTQYF.

This chain links TRBV11-2 with TRBJ1-1; 9 bases fit TRBD1. V shed 3 bases, J shed 3 bases, and the junction held 5 bases outside the gene matches. The CDR3 sequence is 15 residues long. Germline CDR1 is SGHAT and CDR2 is FQNNGV. Here the CDR3 reads CASSFTGGGDTEAFF. CDR3 sequence (DNA): TGTGCCAGCAGCTTCACAGGGGGCGGGGACACTGAAGCTTTCTTT.

This clonotype has a handful of counts. The rearrangement uses TRBV27 and TRBJ2-6; no clear D. Trimming pared 2 bases from V and 4 bases from J, leaving 6 bases between. Germline V CDR1 and CDR2: MNHEY, SMNVEV (reference sequence). This CDR3 has 14 residues. The CDR3 DNA reads TGTGCCAGCAGTTTAATGGGGGGGGCCAACGTCCTGACTTTC. Protein product: CASSLMGGANVLTF.

This clonotype was counted a few times. The J gene is TRBJ2-1, the V gene TRBV7-2; TRBD2 aligns across 15 bases. V trimming: 6 bases; J trimming: 10 bases; junction bases outside the gene matches: 10. Germline-derived CDR1 and CDR2 are SGHTA and FQGNSA. The CDR3 sequence is 16 residues long. The chain's CDR3 is CASRAGLAGGFSEQFF. CDR3 DNA: TGTGCCAGCAGAGCGGGACTAGCGGGAGGTTTCAGCGAGCAGTTCTTC. Looking up the rest from reference TRBV7-2 and TRBJ2-1 gives the full variable domain: GAGVSQSPSNKVTEKGKDVELRCDPISGHTALYWYRQSLGQGLEFLIYFQGNSAPDKSGLPSDRFSAERTGGSVSTLTIQRTQQEDSAVYLCASRAGLAGGFSEQFFGPGTRLTVL.

V is TRBV12-3 or TRBV12-4 and J is TRBJ2-1; 7 bases fit TRBD1. Trimming at V came to 5 bases and at J to 3 bases, leaving 7 bases not matched to a gene. The CDR3 is made up of 15 amino acids. CDR3 sequence (DNA): TGTGCCAGCAGTCCTAACCGGGACAGCTACAATGAGCAGTTCTTC. Protein product: CASSPNRDSYNEQFF.

The CDR3 here is CASSYETGASYEQYF. CDR3 sequence (DNA): TGTGCCAGCAGTTACGAGACAGGGGCCTCCTACGAGCAGTACTTC. The chain joins TRBV6-5 to TRBJ2-7, with 8 nucleotides matching TRBD1. The V segment lost 2 bases and the J segment 0 bases; nucleotides outside the gene matches: 3. CDR1 and CDR2 (germline): MNHEY, SVGAGI. This CDR3 spans 15 amino acids.

The V and J genes are TRBV20-1 and TRBJ2-7; TRBD1 agrees at 11 bases. The CDR3 covers 13 residues. Trimming cost V 7 bases and J 4 bases; bases outside gene matches: 6. Germline V gene sequence: CDR1 DFQATT, CDR2 SNEGSKA (reference sequence). The CDR3 loop is CSVRTGGRYEQYF. DNA of the CDR3: TGCAGTGTTAGGACAGGGGGCAGGTACGAGCAGTACTTC.

This clonotype was observed a few times. The chain's CDR3 is CASSDSGEQYF. The CDR3 DNA is TGTGCCAGCAGTGACTCTGGGGAGCAGTACTTC. The genes are TRBV2 and TRBJ2-7; D unclear. CDR1 is SNHLY, CDR2 FYNNEI, per germline. V shed 3 bases and J shed 7 bases, with 7 bases lying between them. The CDR3 loop spans 11 amino acids.

Only a few counts were recorded for this clonotype. The V gene is TRBV28, the J gene TRBJ2-1, with 8 bases matching TRBD2. CDR1 is MDHEN and CDR2 is SYDVKM in the germline V gene. V trimming: 7 bases; J trimming: 4 bases; junction bases outside the gene matches: 15. This CDR3 comprises 17 residues. CDR3 DNA: TGTGCCAGCACTTCGGGCAGCGGGAGTCGCCCTTACAATGAGCAGTTCTTC. Its protein product is CASTSGSGSRPYNEQFF.

There are a few counts of this clonotype. The chain joins TRBV20-1 to TRBJ2-5, with TRBD2 matching over 9 bases. Germline V CDR1 and CDR2: DFQATT, SNEGSKA (reference sequence). V dropped 5 bases and J dropped 9; count of bases not matched to a gene: 13. The CDR3 contains 14 residues. DNA for the CDR3: TGCAGTGCTTTTCCCGCGGGAGGGGGTGAGGCCCAGTACTTC. It is translated as CSAFPAGGGEAQYF.

V is TRBV5-1 and J is TRBJ2-5; 7 bases align to TRBD2. The CDR3 is made up of 15 amino acids. From germline, CDR1 is SGHRS and CDR2 YFSETQ. The J segment lost 0 bases and the V segment lost 5 bases, leaving 7 bases of the junction unmatched. The CDR3 DNA is TGCGCCAGCAGGTCCCGGGGGGTTCACCAAGAGACCCAGTACTTC. It codes for CASRSRGVHQETQYF.

The rearrangement uses TRBV5-6 and TRBJ1-4, with 8 bases matching TRBD1. CDR1 and CDR2 from the germline V gene are SGHDT and YYEEEE. V trimming: 0 bases; J trimming: 4 bases; junction bases outside the gene matches: 2. The CDR3 is 15 amino acids. CDR3 coding DNA: TGTGCCAGCAGCTTGGTACAGGGGGGTAATGAAAAACTGTTTTTT. Protein: CASSLVQGGNEKLFF. The full variable domain, rest sourced from reference TRBV5-6 and TRBJ1-4, is DAGVTQSPTHLIKTRGQQVTLRCSPKSGHDTVSWYQQALGQGPQFIFQYYEEEERQRGNFPDRFSGHQFPNYSSELNVNALLLGDSALYLCASSLVQGGNEKLFFGSGTQLSVL.

The chain couples TRBV10-1 to TRBJ1-1; no reliable D call. Trimming removed 0 bases from V and 3 bases from J, with 8 bases in between. The CDR3 sequence is 14 residues long. The germline V gene has CDR1 WNHNN and CDR2 SYGVQD (reference sequence). The CDR3 DNA reads TGCGCCAGCAGTGAGTCGGCGGCTTACACTGAAGCTTTCTTT. Translated: CASSESAAYTEAFF.